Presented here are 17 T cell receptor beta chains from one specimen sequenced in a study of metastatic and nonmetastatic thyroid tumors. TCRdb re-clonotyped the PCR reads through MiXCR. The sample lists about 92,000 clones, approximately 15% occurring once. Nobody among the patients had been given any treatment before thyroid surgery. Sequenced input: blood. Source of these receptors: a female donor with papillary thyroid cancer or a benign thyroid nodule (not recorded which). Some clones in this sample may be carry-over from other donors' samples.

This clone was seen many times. CDR3 in amino acids: CASSVSGAGQPQHF. The CDR3 DNA reads TGTGCCAGCAGCGTTTCGGGGGCCGGACAGCCCCAGCATTTT. V gene TRBV9 combines with J gene TRBJ1-5; D may be TRBD1 (6 bases). The germline V and J ends were trimmed by 2 bases and 7 bases, with 13 bases remaining between them. The CDR3 has 14 amino acids. The germline CDR1 and CDR2 sequences are SGDLS and YYNGEE.

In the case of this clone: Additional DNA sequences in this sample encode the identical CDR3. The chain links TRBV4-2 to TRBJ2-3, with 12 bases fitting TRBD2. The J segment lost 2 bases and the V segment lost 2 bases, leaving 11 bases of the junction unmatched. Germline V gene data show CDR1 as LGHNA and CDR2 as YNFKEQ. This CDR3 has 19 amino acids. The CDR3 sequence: CASSQPGLAGGPTTDTQYF. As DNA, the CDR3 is TGTGCCAGCAGCCAACCGGGACTAGCGGGTGGTCCAACCACAGATACGCAGTATTTT.

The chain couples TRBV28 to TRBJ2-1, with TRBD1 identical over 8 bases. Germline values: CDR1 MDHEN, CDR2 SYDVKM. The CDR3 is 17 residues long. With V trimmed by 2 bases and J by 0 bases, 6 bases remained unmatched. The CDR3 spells CASSLTPTGGSYNEQFF. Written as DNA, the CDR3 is TGTGCCAGCAGTTTAACCCCTACAGGGGGCTCCTACAATGAGCAGTTCTTC.

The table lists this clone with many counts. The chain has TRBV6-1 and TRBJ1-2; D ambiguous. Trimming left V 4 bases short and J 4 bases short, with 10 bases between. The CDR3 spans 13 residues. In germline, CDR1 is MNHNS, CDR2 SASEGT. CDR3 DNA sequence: TGTGCCAGCAGTGGGGTGGAACTCTATGGCTACACCTTC. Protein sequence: CASSGVELYGYTF.

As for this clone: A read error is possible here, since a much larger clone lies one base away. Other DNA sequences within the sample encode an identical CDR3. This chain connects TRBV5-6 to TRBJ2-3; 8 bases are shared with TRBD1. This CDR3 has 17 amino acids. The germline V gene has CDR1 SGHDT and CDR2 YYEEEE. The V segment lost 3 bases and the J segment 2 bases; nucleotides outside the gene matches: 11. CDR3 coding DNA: TGTGCCAGCAGCTCCGGATTCGGGACAGGACCCACAGATACGCAGTATTTT. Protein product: CASSSGFGTGPTDTQYF.

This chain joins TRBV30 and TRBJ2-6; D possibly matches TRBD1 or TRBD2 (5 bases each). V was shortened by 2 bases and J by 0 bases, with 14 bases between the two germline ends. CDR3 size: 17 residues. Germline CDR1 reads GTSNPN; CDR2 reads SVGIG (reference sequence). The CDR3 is CAWSTGTSGSGANVLTF. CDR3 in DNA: TGTGCCTGGAGTACCGGGACCTCCGGCTCTGGGGCCAACGTCCTGACTTTC.

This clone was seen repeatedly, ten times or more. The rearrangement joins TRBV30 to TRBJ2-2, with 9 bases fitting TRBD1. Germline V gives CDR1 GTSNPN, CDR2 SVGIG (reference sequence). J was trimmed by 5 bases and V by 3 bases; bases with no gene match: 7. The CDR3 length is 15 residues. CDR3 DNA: TGTGCCTGGAGCACAGGGGGCGCGGGAACCGGGGAGCTGTTTTTT. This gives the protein CAWSTGGAGTGELFF.

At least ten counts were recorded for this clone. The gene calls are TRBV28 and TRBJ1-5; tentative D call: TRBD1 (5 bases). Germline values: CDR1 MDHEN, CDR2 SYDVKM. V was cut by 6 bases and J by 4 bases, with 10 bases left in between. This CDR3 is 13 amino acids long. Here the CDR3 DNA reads TGTGCCAGCAGCTCTCAGGGAAATCAGCCCCAGCATTTT. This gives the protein CASSSQGNQPQHF.

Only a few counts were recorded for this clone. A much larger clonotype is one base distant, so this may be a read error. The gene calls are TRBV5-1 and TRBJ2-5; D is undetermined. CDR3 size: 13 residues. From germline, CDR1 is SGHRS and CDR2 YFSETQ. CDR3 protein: CANSLLRQETQYF. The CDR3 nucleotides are TGCGCCAACAGCTTGTTGCGGCAAGAGACCCAGTACTTC. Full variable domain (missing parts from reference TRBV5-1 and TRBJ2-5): KAGVTQTPRYLIKTRGQQVTLSCSPISGHRSVSWYQQTPGQGLQFLFEYFSETQRNKGNFPGRFSGRQFSNSRSEMNVSTLELGDSALYLCANSLLRQETQYFGPGTRLLVL.

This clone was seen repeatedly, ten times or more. The CDR3 DNA reads as TGCAGTGCTAGGCGCACTAGCGGCACAGATACGCAGTATTTT. Amino acids: CSARRTSGTDTQYF. The V and J genes are TRBV20-1 and TRBJ2-3; 7 positions match TRBD2. V shed 3 bases, J shed 1 base, and the junction held 4 bases outside the gene matches. The V gene's germline CDR1 is DFQATT and CDR2 SNEGSKA (reference sequence). There are 14 residues in the CDR3.

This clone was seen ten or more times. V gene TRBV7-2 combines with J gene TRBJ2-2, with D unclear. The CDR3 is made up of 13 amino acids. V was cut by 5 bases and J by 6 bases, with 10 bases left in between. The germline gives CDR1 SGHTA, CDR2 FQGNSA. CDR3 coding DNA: TGTGCCAGCAGCAAGACGGCACCCGGGGAGCTGTTTTTT. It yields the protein CASSKTAPGELFF.

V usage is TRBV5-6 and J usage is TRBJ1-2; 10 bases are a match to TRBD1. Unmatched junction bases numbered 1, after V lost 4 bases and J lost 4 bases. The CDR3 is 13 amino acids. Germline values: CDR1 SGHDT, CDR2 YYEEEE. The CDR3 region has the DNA TGTGCCAGCAGCCGGACAGGGGGCTATGGCTACACCTTC. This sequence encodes CASSRTGGYGYTF.

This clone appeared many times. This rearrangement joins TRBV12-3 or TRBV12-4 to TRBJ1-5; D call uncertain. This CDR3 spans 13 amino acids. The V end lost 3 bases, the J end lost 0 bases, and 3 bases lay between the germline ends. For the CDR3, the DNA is TGTGCCAGCAGTTTCCGTAGCAATCAGCCCCAGCATTTT. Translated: CASSFRSNQPQHF.

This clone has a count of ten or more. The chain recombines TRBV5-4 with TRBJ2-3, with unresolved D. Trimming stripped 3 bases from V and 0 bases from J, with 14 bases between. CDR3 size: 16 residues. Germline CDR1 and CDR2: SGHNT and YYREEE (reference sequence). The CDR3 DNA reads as TGTGCCAGCAGCTCGGCTACAGAGACTAGCACAGATACGCAGTATTTT. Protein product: CASSSATETSTDTQYF.

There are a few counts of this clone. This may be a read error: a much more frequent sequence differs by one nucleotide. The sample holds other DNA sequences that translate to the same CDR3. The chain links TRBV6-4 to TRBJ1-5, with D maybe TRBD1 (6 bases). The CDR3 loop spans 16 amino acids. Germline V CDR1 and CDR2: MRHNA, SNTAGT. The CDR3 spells CASSDYRQVGNQPQHF. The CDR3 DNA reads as TGCGCCAGCAGTGATTATCGACAGGTTGGCAATCAGCCCCAGCATTTT.

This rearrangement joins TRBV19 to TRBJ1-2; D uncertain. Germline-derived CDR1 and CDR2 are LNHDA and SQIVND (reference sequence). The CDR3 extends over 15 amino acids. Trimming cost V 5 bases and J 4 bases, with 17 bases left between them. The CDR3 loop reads CASSAIPLRFYGYTF. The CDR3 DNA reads TGTGCCAGTAGTGCCATCCCGCTTCGATTCTATGGCTACACCTTC.

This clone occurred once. Here the CDR3 DNA reads TGCGCCAGCAGCTTCGAAGGTGCCACTGAAGCTTTCTTT. The encoded protein is CASSFEGATEAFF. V is TRBV5-1 and J is TRBJ1-1; no clear D. The germline gives CDR1 SGHRS, CDR2 YFSETQ. This CDR3 is built from 13 residues. V was trimmed by 2 bases and J by 4 bases, leaving 9 bases between them.